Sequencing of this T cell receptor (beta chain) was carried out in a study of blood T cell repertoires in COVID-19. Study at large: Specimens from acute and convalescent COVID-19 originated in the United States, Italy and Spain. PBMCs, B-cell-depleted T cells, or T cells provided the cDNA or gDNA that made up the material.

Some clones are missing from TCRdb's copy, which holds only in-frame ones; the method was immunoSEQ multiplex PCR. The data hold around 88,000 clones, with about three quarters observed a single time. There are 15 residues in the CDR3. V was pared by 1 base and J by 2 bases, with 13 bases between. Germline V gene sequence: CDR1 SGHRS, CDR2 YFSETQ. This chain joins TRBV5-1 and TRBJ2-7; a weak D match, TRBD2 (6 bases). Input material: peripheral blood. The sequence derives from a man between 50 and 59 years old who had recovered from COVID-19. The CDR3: CASSLIGTPPYEQYF. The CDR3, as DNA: TGCGCCAGCAGCTTGATTGGGACTCCACCCTACGAGCAGTACTTC. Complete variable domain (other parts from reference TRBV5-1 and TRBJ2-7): KAGVTQTPRYLIKTRGQQVTLSCSPISGHRSVSWYQQTPGQGLQFLFEYFSETQRNKGNFPGRFSGRQFSNSRSEMNVSTLELGDSALYLCASSLIGTPPYEQYFGPGTRLTVT.